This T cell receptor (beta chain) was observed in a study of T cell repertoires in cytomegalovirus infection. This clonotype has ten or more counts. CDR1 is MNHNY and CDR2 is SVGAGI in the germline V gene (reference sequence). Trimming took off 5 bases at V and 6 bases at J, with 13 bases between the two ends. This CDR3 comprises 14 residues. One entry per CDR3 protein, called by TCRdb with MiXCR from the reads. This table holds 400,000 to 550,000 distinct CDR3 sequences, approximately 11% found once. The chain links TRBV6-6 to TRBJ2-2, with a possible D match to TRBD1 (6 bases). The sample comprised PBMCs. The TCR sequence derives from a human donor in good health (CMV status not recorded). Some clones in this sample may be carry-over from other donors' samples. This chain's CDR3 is CASSHRVWAGELFF. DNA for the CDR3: TGTGCCAGCAGTCACAGGGTTTGGGCCGGGGAGCTGTTTTTT.